This T cell receptor (beta chain) was obtained from a study of blood T cell repertoires in COVID-19. Study-wide background: From T cells, B-cell-depleted T cells, or PBMCs came the material, which was cDNA or gDNA.

Seattle-derived patients entered the study during active infection and were followed longitudinally. This clone was counted between two and nine times. Under the authors' procedure: It was from reference gene primer amplification that nucleated cell counts were estimated. Clones were read by immunoSEQ multiplex PCR, and TCRdb kept only the in-frame ones, dropping some. Clone size and V and J calls were adopted from that table, with D and trimming inferred from the DNA. The sample holds over 150,000 clones, around 85% seen once. The CDR3 is 15 residues long. V lost 0 bases to trimming and J lost 5 bases; unmatched junction nucleotides: 8. Germline assignment: CDR1 SGHRS and CDR2 YFSETQ.

V usage is TRBV5-1 and J usage is TRBJ2-7; 7 bases match TRBD2. The clonotype comes from an elderly woman with COVID-19, enrolled during active disease. The sample consisted of peripheral blood. CDR3 coding DNA: TGCGCCAGCAGCTTGGGGGCTAGCGGTTGGAACGAGCAGTACTTC. Encoded protein: CASSLGASGWNEQYF.